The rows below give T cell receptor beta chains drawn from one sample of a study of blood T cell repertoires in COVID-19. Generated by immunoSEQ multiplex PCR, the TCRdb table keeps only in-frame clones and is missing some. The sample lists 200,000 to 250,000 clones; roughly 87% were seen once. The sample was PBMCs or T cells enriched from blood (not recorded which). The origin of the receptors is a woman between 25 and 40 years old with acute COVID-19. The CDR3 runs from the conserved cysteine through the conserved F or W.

CDR3aa: CASSWDTTSGVETQYF
v_gene: TRBV6-2/TRBV6-3

CDR3aa: CASSYNRDKAYEQYF
v_gene: TRBV6-5

CDR3aa: CASSQDPSRGGGRDTQYF
v_gene: TRBV4-3

CDR3aa: CASRAQGNIQYF
v_gene: TRBV19

CDR3aa: CASSREGYGQYF
v_gene: TRBV5-5

CDR3aa: CASSLWAGGHGETQYF
v_gene: TRBV5-4

CDR3aa: CASSFGENSPLHF
v_gene: TRBV12-3/TRBV12-4

CDR3aa: CASSTGQGSVEDTEAFF
v_gene: TRBV2

CDR3aa: CASTVRGQGIGVGYNEQFF
v_gene: TRBV2

CDR3aa: CASSLGQGPSGYTF
v_gene: TRBV5-1

CDR3aa: CASSQGAGTLWGYTF
v_gene: TRBV4-1

CDR3aa: CASRWAGNEAFF
v_gene: TRBV25-1

CDR3aa: CASSILRAKRPYEQYF
v_gene: TRBV19

CDR3aa: CASRTGVYGYTF
v_gene: TRBV12-3/TRBV12-4

CDR3aa: CASSLAGSPISNQPQHF
v_gene: TRBV6-2/TRBV6-3

CDR3aa: CASSSDRGERANYGYTF
v_gene: TRBV7-2

CDR3aa: CASSLLTEAYTYEQYF
v_gene: TRBV3-1/TRBV3-2

CDR3aa: CASSIQNTGELFF
v_gene: TRBV19

CDR3aa: CATSDRGNQPQHF
v_gene: TRBV24-1

CDR3aa: CASSISGTAKPTDTQYF
v_gene: TRBV5-1